These T cell receptor beta chains were read from a single sample in a study of T cell clones after liver transplantation. Their antigen targets remain unknown. Clones were sequenced by immunoSEQ multiplex PCR, and TCRdb holds only the in-frame ones, with some missing. The sample yields around 1,200 clones, roughly two fifths seen once. The specimen was CD4+ T cells from cultured PBMCs. These receptors all stem from a human patient who received a liver transplant. Among the T cells, some may be from the graft donor. Both conserved end residues are part of each CDR3. The D gene is left open where the match is weak. Size values are once, few and many counts, or a class for expanded clones, and some rows have none.

large	-	TRBJ1-2	TRBV11-2	14	CASSLVSGLVGYTF	TGTGCCAGCAGCTTAGTCTCAGGGCTAGTCGGCTACACCTTC
hyperexpanded	-	TRBJ1-2	TRBV28	12	CASSKTARGYTF	TGTGCCAGCAGTAAGACAGCCCGGGGCTACACCTTC
-	-	TRBJ1-4	TRBV6-1	14	CASSEAPGNEKLFF	TGTGCCAGCAGTGAAGCGCCGGGGAATGAAAAACTGTTTTTT
-	-	TRBJ2-4	TRBV2	15	CASSATLLAKNIQYF	TGTGCCAGCAGTGCTACGTTGCTAGCCAAAAACATTCAGTACTTC
few	TRBD1	TRBJ1-2	TRBV5-4	15	CASSLRWTGAGGYTF	TGTGCCAGCAGCTTGAGATGGACAGGGGCGGGCGGCTACACCTTC
-	-	TRBJ2-7	TRBV4-2	15	CASSSTGSLYYEQYF	TGTGCCAGCAGCTCTACAGGATCCCTCTACTACGAGCAGTACTTC
-	-	TRBJ2-7	TRBV6-6	15	CASSSGTKASYEQYF	TGTGCCAGCAGTTCCGGGACGAAAGCCTCCTACGAGCAGTACTTC
-	TRBD1	TRBJ1-6	TRBV7-2	15	CASSLSGQGNSPLHF	TGTGCCAGCAGCTTATCGGGACAGGGGAATTCACCCCTCCACTTT
-	TRBD1	TRBJ1-2	TRBV6-5	15	CASSYRGGPRGGYTF	TGTGCCAGCAGTTACCGGGGGGGGCCCAGGGGGGGCTACACCTTC
large	-	TRBJ2-3	TRBV7-6	12	CASSRPQDTQYF	TGTGCCAGCAGCCGCCCACAAGATACGCAGTATTTT
few	-	TRBJ2-1	TRBV7-3	15	CASSKGGSSYNEQFF	TGTGCCAGCAGCAAAGGGGGGAGCTCCTACAATGAGCAGTTCTTC
few	TRBD1	TRBJ2-3	TRBV7-2	16	CASSLAWNRGADTQYF	TGTGCCAGCAGCCTAGCCTGGAACAGGGGCGCAGATACGCAGTATTTT
-	-	TRBJ1-1	TRBV6-5	16	CASSYSINTGNSEAFF	TGTGCCAGCAGTTATTCTATTAATACAGGGAACTCTGAAGCTTTCTTT
-	-	TRBJ2-5	TRBV7-3	10	CASAEETQYF	TGTGCCAGCGCTGAGGAGACCCAGTACTTC
large	TRBD2	TRBJ2-5	TRBV11-3	16	CASSPRGLAGGETQYF	TGTGCCAGCAGCCCCCGGGGACTAGCGGGAGGGGAGACCCAGTACTTC
-	-	TRBJ2-5	TRBV27	11	CASSPQETQYF	TGTGCCAGCAGTCCTCAAGAGACCCAGTACTTC